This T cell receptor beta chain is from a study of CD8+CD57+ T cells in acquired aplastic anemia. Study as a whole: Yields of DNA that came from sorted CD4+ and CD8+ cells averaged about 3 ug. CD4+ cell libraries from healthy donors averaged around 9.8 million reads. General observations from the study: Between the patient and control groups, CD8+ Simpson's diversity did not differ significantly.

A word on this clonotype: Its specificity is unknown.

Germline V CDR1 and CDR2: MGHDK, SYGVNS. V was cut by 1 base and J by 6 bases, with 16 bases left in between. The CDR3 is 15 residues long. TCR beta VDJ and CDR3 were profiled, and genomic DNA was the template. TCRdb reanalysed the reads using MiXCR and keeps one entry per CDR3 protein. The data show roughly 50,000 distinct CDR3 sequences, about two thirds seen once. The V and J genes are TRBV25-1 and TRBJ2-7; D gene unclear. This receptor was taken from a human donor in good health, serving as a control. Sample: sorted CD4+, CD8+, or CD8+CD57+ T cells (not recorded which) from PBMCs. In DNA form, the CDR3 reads TGTGCCAGCAGTGAATCAAGGCAGCTAGTCTCCGAGCAGTACTTC. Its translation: CASSESRQLVSEQYF.